Following are 8 T cell receptor beta chains from one sample sequenced in a study of OX40 agonist ivuxolimab in advanced cancers. Library prep was done by the immunoSEQ multiplex PCR assay. In its TCRdb copy, this immuneACCESS table keeps in-frame sequences only and misses some clones. Where compared with another copy, unresolved V genes explain less than half of these, and the others have no known cause. The sample contains about 95,000 clones, roughly 87% of them found a single time. Clones ranked in the top ten supply about 0.3% of the sample. Sequencing used CD4+ or CD8+ T cells sorted from blood, obtained in a trial of the OX40 agonist ivuxolimab. These TCRs come from an adult with an advanced solid tumor such as melanoma, head and neck, liver or kidney cancer.

This rearrangement joins TRBV19 to TRBJ2-7, with 9 bases aligning to TRBD1. The CDR3 runs to 17 residues. Germline V gives CDR1 LNHDA, CDR2 SQIVND (reference sequence). V trimming: 6 bases; J trimming: 2 bases; junction bases outside the gene matches: 14. The CDR3 reads CASSPRGDRTGAYEQYF. CDR3 DNA: TGTGCCAGTAGCCCCCGGGGGGACAGGACAGGGGCCTACGAGCAGTACTTC. Variable domain in full (rest from reference TRBV19 and TRBJ2-7): DGGITQSPKYLFRKEGQNVTLSCEQNLNHDAMYWYRQDPGQGLRLIYYSQIVNDFQKGDIAEGYSVSREKKESFPLTVTSAQKNPTAFYLCASSPRGDRTGAYEQYFGPGTRLTVT.

V gene TRBV2 combines with J gene TRBJ2-5; D not resolved. The germline CDR1 and CDR2 sequences are SNHLY and FYNNEI. This CDR3 is built from 12 residues. Trimming pared 2 bases from V and 4 bases from J, leaving 5 bases between. The chain's CDR3 is CASSENPETQYF. The CDR3 nucleotides are TGTGCCAGCAGTGAAAATCCAGAGACCCAGTACTTC. Complete variable domain (other parts from reference TRBV2 and TRBJ2-5): EPEVTQTPSHQVTQMGQEVILRCVPISNHLYFYWYRQILGQKVEFLVSFYNNEISEKSEIFDDQFSVERPDGSNFTLKIRSTKLEDSAMYFCASSENPETQYFGPGTRLLVL.

The J gene is TRBJ2-7, the V gene TRBV7-9, with D unresolved. V lost 1 base, J lost 0 bases, and 13 bases lay in between. The CDR3 covers 16 residues. CDR1 SEHNR and CDR2 FQNEAQ come from the germline V gene (reference sequence). The CDR3, as DNA: TGTGCCAGCAGCTTAGACGTCAGCAGTCTCTCCTACGAGCAGTACTTC. Amino acids: CASSLDVSSLSYEQYF.

The chain is built from TRBV30 and TRBJ2-2, with TRBD1 identical over 10 bases. The J segment lost 6 bases and the V segment lost 8 bases, leaving 9 bases of the junction unmatched. This CDR3 is built from 14 residues. CDR1 is GTSNPN, CDR2 SVGIG, per germline (reference sequence). CDR3 coding DNA: TGTGCCCGAAAGGGACAGGGGTTCTCCGGGGAGCTGTTTTTT. Its protein product is CARKGQGFSGELFF.

The rearrangement joins TRBV9 to TRBJ1-1; 8 bases are shared with TRBD1. The V and J ends lost 3 bases and 7 bases, in that order; junction bases with no gene match: 5. CDR1 is SGDLS, CDR2 YYNGEE, per germline. The CDR3 is made up of 13 amino acids. The CDR3 region is CASSGGQEGEAFF. The CDR3, as DNA: TGTGCCAGCAGCGGGGGACAGGAAGGTGAAGCTTTCTTT.

The chain joins TRBV7-2 to TRBJ1-2; D remains ambiguous. Germline lookup yields CDR1 SGHTA and CDR2 FQGNSA. The CDR3 is 14 amino acids. V was cut by 4 bases and J by 7 bases, with 16 bases left in between. CDR3 nucleotides: TGTGCCAGCAGCTCCGACGGGCTCTTGGTTGGCTACACCTTC. Translated: CASSSDGLLVGYTF.

The chain carries TRBV18 and TRBJ1-5; unclear D gene. V was cut by 0 bases and J by 7 bases, with 4 bases left in between. CDR1 KGHSH and CDR2 LQKENI come from the germline V gene. This CDR3 is 12 amino acids long. The CDR3 region has the DNA TGTGCCAGCTCACCACCGGGGCAGCCCCAGCATTTT. Translated: CASSPPGQPQHF.

The chain employs TRBV19 and TRBJ1-1, with D maybe TRBD1 (5 bases). The length of the CDR3 is 12 residues. The V end lost 9 bases, the J end lost 5 bases, and 13 bases lay between the germline ends. Germline V gene data show CDR1 as LNHDA and CDR2 as SQIVND (reference sequence). The CDR3 DNA reads TGTGCCAGCAGGGTGGGCTCGACTGAAGCTTTCTTT. Translation: CASRVGSTEAFF.